One sample yielded the 6 T cell receptor beta chains listed below, sequenced in a study of human T cells and chemical hapten exposure. One entry per CDR3 protein, called by TCRdb with MiXCR from the RACE reads. The sample lists fewer than 200,000 distinct CDR3 sequences, more than 20% occurring once. Time point here: patch test 1, 2 weeks after DPC sensitization. Treatment specified: therapeutic diphenylcyclopropenone sensitization with weekly scalp DPC. The sequencing here drew on whole blood, taken in connection with sensitization to the hapten diphenylcyclopropenone (DPC). The source is a woman in her fifties or sixties with alopecia areata. Some clones in this sample may be carry-over from other donors' samples.

This clonotype was counted a few times. This chain uses TRBV10-3 with TRBJ2-7; 8 bases match TRBD2. This CDR3 region has 12 residues. Germline loops: CDR1 ENHRY, CDR2 SYGVKD. V gave up 5 bases and J gave up 5 bases; unmatched junction bases: 2. CDR3 loop: CAISKAGDEQYF. The CDR3 DNA reads TGTGCCATCAGTAAAGCGGGAGACGAGCAGTACTTC.

The V gene is TRBV6-1, the J gene TRBJ1-5; TRBD1 is a possible D gene (6 bases). Germline-derived CDR1 and CDR2 are MNHNS and SASEGT. The V end was cut by 2 bases, the J end by 4 bases, with 12 bases between. This CDR3 is 15 amino acids long. The CDR3 region has the DNA TGTGCCAGCAGTGAAATCAGGGGCGGAAATCAGCCCCAGCATTTT. Amino acid sequence: CASSEIRGGNQPQHF.

The V gene is TRBV20-1, the J gene TRBJ2-1; unclear D gene. This CDR3 has 15 amino acids. V was cut by 0 bases and J by 2 bases, with 11 bases left in between. Per the germline V gene, CDR1 is DFQATT and CDR2 is SNEGSKA (reference sequence). CDR3 in DNA: TGCAGTGCTAGAGATTATCTGCGGCCCTACAATGAGCAGTTCTTC. Its translation is CSARDYLRPYNEQFF.

The CDR3, as DNA: TGTGCCAGCAGACCAATCTCTGGAAACACCATATATTTT. It specifies CASRPISGNTIYF. This chain connects TRBV7-4 to TRBJ1-3, with D unresolved. The CDR3 consists of 13 residues. Trimming left V 6 bases short and J 0 bases short, with 6 bases between. CDR1 SGHVT and CDR2 SQSDAQ come from the germline V gene.

The chain couples TRBV29-1 to TRBJ2-7; D is uncertain. Trimming took 6 bases from V and 2 from J, leaving 17 bases between them. The CDR3 is 14 amino acids. The germline V gene has CDR1 SQVTM and CDR2 ANQGSEA. CDR3 sequence (DNA): TGCAGCGTACACCTGGGCCGAATTCCCTACGAGCAGTACTTC. Its protein is CSVHLGRIPYEQYF.

This clonotype was detected only a few times. The V call is TRBV5-1, the J call TRBJ2-3, with D perhaps given as TRBD1 or TRBD2 (6 bases each). This CDR3 contains 15 residues. The V gene's germline CDR1 is SGHRS and CDR2 YFSETQ. The ends were cut back, 4 bases at V and 1 base at J, with 13 bases in the middle. The CDR3 spells CASSPEGQRTDTQYF. CDR3 bases: TGCGCCAGCAGCCCGGAGGGACAACGCACAGATACGCAGTATTTT. Full variable domain (rest looked up from reference TRBV5-1 and TRBJ2-3): KAGVTQTPRYLIKTRGQQVTLSCSPISGHRSVSWYQQTPGQGLQFLFEYFSETQRNKGNFPGRFSGRQFSNSRSEMNVSTLELGDSALYLCASSPEGQRTDTQYFGPGTRLTVL.